The table lists the clone carrying this T cell receptor beta chain with many counts. What it recognizes is unknown. This sample stems from a study of T cells after yellow fever vaccination. Looking at the study overall: Fractions with few cells were prepared using SMART-Seq v4 Ultra Low Input. Study outcomes and limitations: After the booster, about 95% of CD4 and approximately 87% of CD8 primary-response clones were re-detected.

Trimming removed 0 bases from V and 5 bases from J, with 7 bases in between. The CDR3 totals 12 residues. Germline V gives CDR1 GTSNPN, CDR2 SVGIG (reference sequence). TCRdb re-derived calls from the 5' RACE reads in MiXCR, one entry per CDR3 protein. Of approximately 250,000 distinct CDR3 sequences in the sample, roughly 4.8% were seen once. The gene calls are TRBV30 and TRBJ2-5; D tentatively reads TRBD1 or TRBD2 (5 bases each). The starting material was CD4+ T cells sorted from PBMCs, obtained on the day of the yellow fever booster vaccination. This receptor was taken from a man aged 18 to 29 who received the YFV17D yellow fever vaccine. The CDR3 nucleotides are TGTGCCTGGAGTGTTGGGGGTGAGACCCAGTACTTC. This translates into CAWSVGGETQYF.